This entry describes one TCR beta chain. This clonotype came up many times. Its antigen target is currently unknown. Per-nucleotide qualities are absent, and no much larger clonotype sits a single base away. This sample was included in a study of early T cells in non-severe SARS-CoV-2 infection (dated by TCRdb to the early 2020s). Context from the whole study: Because TCR sequencing relied on bulk RNA taken from unsorted whole blood, pairing of alpha and beta chains was not possible. Study-wide findings and limitations: Matching against VDJdb was skewed toward anti-spike CD8 responses, likely underestimated virus-specific expansions, and missed private and CD4 specificities.

A case-control design nested within a healthcare worker cohort in London, UK, was used, with weekly nasopharyngeal swab PCR tests and blood sampling performed. Healthcare workers were recruited during the week of the UK lockdown, between 23 and 31 March 2020, and followed weekly for up to roughly 15 weeks. Taken from cysteine to phenylalanine, the CDR3 has 16 residues. The read is trimmed to its CDR3 DNA, 48 bases read in frame from base 1. The germline V gene gives CDR1 as KGHSH and CDR2 as LQKENI. After removal of 4 bases from V and 2 bases from J, the junction retains 7 bases not matched to a gene. Receptors were amplified or captured by 5' RACE. Sequencing was carried out with a NextSeq 500. The TCR library protocol attached unique molecular identifiers to individual cDNA molecules to correct for sequencing error and PCR bias. TCR alpha and beta chains were both sequenced, and the abundances of alpha and beta sequences in each sample were closely correlated with each other. The paper's data handling went like this. Decombinator V4 was used to annotate TCR sequences for V gene, J gene and CDR3. TCRs were defined as expanded if a significant change between any two time points was detected under a Poisson model with p below 0.0001. TCR abundances were normalised to the total number of TCRs sequenced per sample and expressed as counts per million. TRAV1-2 paired with TRAJ12, TRAJ20 or TRAJ33 defined MAIT TCRs, while TRAV10 paired with TRAJ18 defined iNKT TCRs. VDJdb, accessed 1 November 2021, was searched for CMV, EBV and SARS-CoV-2 annotated TCRs, with TCRs annotated for multiple antigens excluded. The public reads were reprocessed in TCRdb via fastp at Q25 and MiXCR, keeping in-frame beta chains. All rows with the same CDR3 protein become a single entry with the most common DNA and genes. TCRdb's processing, not the authors' own work, is the source of the V and J calls. The sample table shows under 65,000 distinct CDR3 sequences, and around 11% are seen once. 3% to 4.5% of the sample belongs to the ten largest clones.

Sequencing was carried out using whole blood. The chain joins TRBV18 to TRBJ2-7, with 11 bases aligning to TRBD2. This receptor was obtained from an adult who was a healthcare worker with PCR-confirmed SARS-CoV-2 infection or an uninfected control (not recorded which). The CDR3 loop reads CASSLSGLAAAYEQYF. The sequenced DNA is TGTGCCAGCTCACTTTCGGGACTAGCGGCTGCCTACGAGCAGTACTTC. Outside the CDR3, residues come from the reference TRBV18 and TRBJ2-7 proteins, so the full variable domain is: NAGVMQNPRHLVRRRGQEARLRCSPMKGHSHVYWYRQLPEEGLKFMVYLQKENIIDESGMPKERFSAEFPKEGPSILRIQQVVRGDSAAYFCASSLSGLAAAYEQYFGPGTRLTVT.